This TCR beta chain was recovered during a study of regulatory T cells in long-lasting Graves disease. Study-wide results and limits: Newly diagnosed patients shared about a thousand public clonotypes; persistent patients shared about 2,700. Peripheral blood was the sole material, not thyroid tissue. TCR diversity was lower in persistent Graves' patients (versus newly diagnosed ones).

Indicated time point: persistent/refractory GD, antithyroid drugs over 5 years with positive TRAb. Generation of the TCR library employed RNA extracted from PBMCs. Each patient gave roughly 9.2 milliliters of EDTA-anticoagulated peripheral blood. The CDR3 is made up of 12 amino acids. Trimming took 6 bases from V and 3 from J, leaving 9 bases between them. Germline loops: CDR1 SEHNR, CDR2 FQNEAQ (reference sequence). This clonotype has ten or more counts. Its antigen is as yet unknown. Through Arm-PCR of CDR3 regions and iRepertoire HTBI primers, TCR beta libraries were built. TCRdb redid the calling of the multiplex PCR reads with MiXCR, one entry per CDR3 protein. The table records about 470,000 distinct CDR3 sequences, less than 25% of them present only once.

The chain is built from TRBV7-9 and TRBJ2-7; D not resolved. Sequences were derived from peripheral blood mononuclear cells (PBMCs), sampled when the disease was refractory, from a patient treated with antithyroid drugs. The clonotype originates from a female donor with Graves disease. In nucleotides, the CDR3 is TGTGCCAGCAGTTCCCCGGGCTACGAGCAGTACTTC. Amino acid sequence: CASSSPGYEQYF.